Sequencing of this TCR beta chain was carried out in a study of T cells after yellow fever vaccination. Findings of the study overall: From the bulk population, abundant clonotypes could contaminate and appear within FACS-sorted repertoires. It was the secondary response that reached its peak faster, day 5 versus 15, but it was weaker.

The CDR3 contains 12 residues. Per germline, CDR1 SQVTM and CDR2 ANQGSEA. The V end lost 3 bases, the J end lost 4 bases, and 6 bases lay between the germline ends. One entry per CDR3 protein results from TCRdb running MiXCR on the 5' RACE reads. The sample records hundreds of thousands of distinct CDR3 sequences, roughly 7.5% being singletons. There are many counts of this clonotype. The antigen is unknown. This TCR was sampled from a young man who received the YFV17D yellow fever vaccine. The chain links TRBV29-1 to TRBJ2-2; no clear D. The sample was PBMCs, taken approximately 40 days after the first yellow fever vaccination. CDR3 DNA: TGCAGCGTTGAGGGGTCCACCGGGGAGCTGTTTTTT. Translation gives CSVEGSTGELFF.